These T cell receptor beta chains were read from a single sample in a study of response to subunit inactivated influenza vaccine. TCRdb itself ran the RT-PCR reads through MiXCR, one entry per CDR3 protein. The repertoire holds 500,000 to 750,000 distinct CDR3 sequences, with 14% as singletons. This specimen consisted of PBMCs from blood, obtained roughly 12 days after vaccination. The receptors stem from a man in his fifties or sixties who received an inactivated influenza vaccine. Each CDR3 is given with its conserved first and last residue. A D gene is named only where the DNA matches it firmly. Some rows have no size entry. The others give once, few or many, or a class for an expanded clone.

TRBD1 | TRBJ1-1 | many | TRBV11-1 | TGTGCCAGCAGCCCTCGACAGGGGTACACTGAAGCTTTCTTT | CASSPRQGYTEAFF
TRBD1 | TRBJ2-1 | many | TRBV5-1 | TGCGCCAGCAGCTTCACCGGGACAGGAAAGGCCTACAATGAGCAGTTCTTC | CASSFTGTGKAYNEQFF
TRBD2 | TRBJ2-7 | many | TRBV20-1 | TGCAGTGCTAGAGATGGTGGCGGGAGGTACGAGCAGTACTTC | CSARDGGGRYEQYF
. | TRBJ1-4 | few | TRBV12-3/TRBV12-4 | TGTGCCAGCAGTTTCGTAGGAAAACTGTTTTTT | CASSFVGKLFF
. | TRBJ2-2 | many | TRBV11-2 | TGTGCCAGCAGCTTACTCTCCGGGGAGCTGTTTTTT | CASSLLSGELFF
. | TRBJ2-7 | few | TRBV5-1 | TGCGCCAGCAGCCGGGGGTCAGGAGACTCCTACGAGCAGTACTTC | CASSRGSGDSYEQYF
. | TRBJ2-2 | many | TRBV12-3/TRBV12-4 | TGTGCCAGCAGTTTAGGGACACCCGGGACCGGGGAGCTGTTTTTT | CASSLGTPGTGELFF
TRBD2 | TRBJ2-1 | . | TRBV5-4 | TGTGCCAGCAGCTTGGGCGGTAGCGGGAGAAGGGGACTGACCTACAATGAGCAGTTCTTC | CASSLGGSGRRGLTYNEQFF
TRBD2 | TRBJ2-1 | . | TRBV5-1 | TGCGCCAGCAGCAAGGATAGCGGGAAGACCTACAATGAGCAGTTCTTC | CASSKDSGKTYNEQFF
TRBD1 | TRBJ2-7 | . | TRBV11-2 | TGTGCCAGCAGCTTAGATTGGGACAGGGGCATAATTACCTCCTACGAGCAGTACTTC | CASSLDWDRGIITSYEQYF
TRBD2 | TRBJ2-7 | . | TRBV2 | TGTGCCAGCAGTCCGCGGGGGGTTGTTGTCTACGAGCAGTACTTC | CASSPRGVVVYEQYF
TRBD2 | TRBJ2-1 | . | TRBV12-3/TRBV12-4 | TGTGCCAGCAGTAACCTAGCGGGAGGTTACAATGAGCAGTTCTTC | CASSNLAGGYNEQFF
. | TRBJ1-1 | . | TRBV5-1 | TGCGCCAGCAGCTCGAGTCCGGGCTCCCAAGGAGGCACTGAAGCTTTCTTT | CASSSSPGSQGGTEAFF
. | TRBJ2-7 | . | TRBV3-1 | TGTGCCACTGGACAGACCTACGAGCAGTACTTC | CATGQTYEQYF
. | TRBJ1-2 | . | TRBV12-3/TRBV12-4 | TGTGCCAGCAGCCCACGGGCACTGATCGGATCGCTCTCTGGCTACACCTTC | CASSPRALIGSLSGYTF
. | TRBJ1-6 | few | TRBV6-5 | TGTGCCAGCAGTTACTCGAGTATGGGGTCACCCCTCCACTTT | CASSYSSMGSPLHF
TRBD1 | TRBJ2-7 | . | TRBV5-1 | TGCGCCAGCAGCCCCCAGGGACAGAGCTCCTACGAGCAGTACTTC | CASSPQGQSSYEQYF
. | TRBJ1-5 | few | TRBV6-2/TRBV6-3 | TGTGCCAGCAGTTCCTCTCGGAGACGCCTTAGCAATCAGCCCCAGCATTTT | CASSSSRRRLSNQPQHF
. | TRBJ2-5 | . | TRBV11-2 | TGTGCCAGCAGCTACCTCCGGGGGACAGAAGAGACCCAGTACTTC | CASSYLRGTEETQYF
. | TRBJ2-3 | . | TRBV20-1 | TGCAGTGCTAGAGTTAGCGGTGCTAGCACAGATACGCAGTATTTT | CSARVSGASTDTQYF
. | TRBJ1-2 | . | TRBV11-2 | TGTGCCAGCAGCTTAGGTGCAGGCAGGAACTATGGCTACACCTTC | CASSLGAGRNYGYTF
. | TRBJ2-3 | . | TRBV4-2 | TGTGCCAGCAGCCAAGACGGGCTCCGCACAGATACGCAGTATTTT | CASSQDGLRTDTQYF
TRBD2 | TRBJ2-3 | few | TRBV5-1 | TGCGCCAGCAGCCTTAGCGGGCGTTCAGATACGCAGTATTTT | CASSLSGRSDTQYF
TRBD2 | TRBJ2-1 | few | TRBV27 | TGTGCCAGCACTTTCTTTGCGGGGGGGACCGATGAGCAGTTCTTC | CASTFFAGGTDEQFF
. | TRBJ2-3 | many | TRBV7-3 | TGTGCCAGCAGCTTATCCGGGACAAACACAGATACGCAGTATTTT | CASSLSGTNTDTQYF
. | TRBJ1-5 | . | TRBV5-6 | TGTGCCAGCAGCTTCGGTTCCGGGGGTGGCAATCAGCCCCAGCATTTT | CASSFGSGGGNQPQHF
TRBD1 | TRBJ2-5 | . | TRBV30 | TGTGCCTTGGACAGGGCGGGGATTTTTGAGACCCAGTACTTC | CALDRAGIFETQYF
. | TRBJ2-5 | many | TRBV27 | TGTGCCAGCAGTTTACTCGGACAAGCGCAAGAGACCCAGTACTTC | CASSLLGQAQETQYF
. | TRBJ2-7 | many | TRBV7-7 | TGTGCTAGCAGCTTAGGGAGGCAGGGATACGAGCAGTACTTC | CASSLGRQGYEQYF
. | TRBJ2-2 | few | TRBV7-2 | TGTGCCAGCATGATGAACACCGGGGAGCTGTTTTTT | CASMMNTGELFF
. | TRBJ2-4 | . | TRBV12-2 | TGTGCAAGTCGCCAGAGGCCTAGCGGGGGCCCGATTAAGAACAAAAACATTCAGTACTTC | CASRQRPSGGPIKNKNIQYF
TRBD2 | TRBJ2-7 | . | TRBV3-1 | TGTGCCAGCAGCCAAGGTGGCGGGGGTGAGCAGTACTTC | CASSQGGGGEQYF
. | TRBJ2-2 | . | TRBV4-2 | TGTGCCAGCAGCCAAGTCGTTGTGGGGGAGCTGTTTTTT | CASSQVVVGELFF
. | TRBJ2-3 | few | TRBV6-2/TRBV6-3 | TGTGCCAGCAGTCGTACAGGGACCGGGACGCAGTATTTT | CASSRTGTGTQYF
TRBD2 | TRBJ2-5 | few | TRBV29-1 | TGCAGCGTTATGCCCAGCGGGGCGGGGGAGACCCAGTACTTC | CSVMPSGAGETQYF
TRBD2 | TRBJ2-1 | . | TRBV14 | TGTGCCAGCAGCCCTCTACTAGCGGGGGGTTACAATGAGCAGTTCTTC | CASSPLLAGGYNEQFF
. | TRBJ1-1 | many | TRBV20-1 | TGCAGTGCTCCCCTAGTAACTGAAGCTTTCTTT | CSAPLVTEAFF
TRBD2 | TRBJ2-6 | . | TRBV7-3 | TGTGCCAGCAGCTTAATGAGCGGGAGGGCATTCCAGGGCTCTGGGGCCAACGTCCTGACTTTC | CASSLMSGRAFQGSGANVLTF
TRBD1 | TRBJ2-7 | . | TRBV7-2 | TGTGCCAGCAGCATTATAGGGGAATCAGGGACAGGGTACGAGCAGTACTTC | CASSIIGESGTGYEQYF
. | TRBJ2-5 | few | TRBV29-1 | TGCAGCGTCGCAATGACTCGTGGTAGGACCCAGTACTTC | CSVAMTRGRTQYF
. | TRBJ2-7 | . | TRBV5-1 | TGCGCCAGCAGCTTGTCCGTTGCCTCCTACGAGCAGTACTTC | CASSLSVASYEQYF
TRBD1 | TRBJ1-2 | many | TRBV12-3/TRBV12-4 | TGTGCCAGCAGCCGGGGACAGGGCAGTGCTGGCTACACCTTC | CASSRGQGSAGYTF
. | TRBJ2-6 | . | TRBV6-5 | TGTGCCAGCAGTTCGAACCATCCGCACTCTGGGGCCAACGTCCTGACTTTC | CASSSNHPHSGANVLTF
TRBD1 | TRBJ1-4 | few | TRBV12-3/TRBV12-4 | TGTGCCAGCAGTTTAAAGAGAGGGGGCGGTGAAAAACTGTTTTTT | CASSLKRGGGEKLFF
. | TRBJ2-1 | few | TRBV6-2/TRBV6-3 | TGTGCCAGCAGTTACCGTCTTAAGCAGTTCTTC | CASSYRLKQFF